The 16 T cell receptor beta chains below come from one sample, sequenced in a study of blood T cells in healthy people across ages. Through a sample-barcoded 5' primer and a J-beta primer mix, a second PCR was run for 7 to 11 cycles. TCRdb re-derived calls from the 5' RACE reads in MiXCR, one entry per CDR3 protein. The repertoire holds 730,000 or so distinct CDR3 sequences, with roughly two fifths as singletons. Sample: blood. Source of these receptors: an older man in good health.

The chain is built from TRBV3-1 and TRBJ1-4; D not resolved. Germline loops: CDR1 LGHDT, CDR2 YNNKEL (reference sequence). CDR3 length equals 14 residues. V was shortened by 0 bases and J by 4 bases, with 6 bases between the two germline ends. In DNA form, the CDR3 reads TGTGCCAGCAGCCAAGATATGATTAATGAAAAACTGTTTTTT. Encoded protein: CASSQDMINEKLFF.

This clonotype was detected a few times. V is TRBV27 and J is TRBJ2-7, with TRBD2 matching 10 bases. The ends lost 6 bases at V and 2 bases at J; junction bases unmatched: 10. CDR3 length: 16 residues. CDR1 and CDR2 from the germline V gene are MNHEY and SMNVEV (reference sequence). The CDR3 loop reads CASRVRASGSPYEQYF. In DNA form, the CDR3 reads TGTGCCAGCAGGGTTCGGGCTAGCGGGAGCCCCTACGAGCAGTACTTC.

The chain uses TRBV6-5 and TRBJ2-7; tentative D call: TRBD1 (5 bases). The germline gives CDR1 MNHEY, CDR2 SVGAGI. V was cut by 0 bases and J by 3 bases, with 18 bases left in between. The CDR3 runs to 17 residues. This CDR3 is CASSYSGSRGELYEQYF. DNA of the CDR3: TGTGCCAGCAGTTACTCCGGATCTAGGGGTGAACTCTACGAGCAGTACTTC.

Only a few counts were recorded for this clonotype. The chain uses TRBV6-2 or TRBV6-3 and TRBJ2-5; no clear D. V lost 5 bases, J lost 11 bases, and 15 bases lay in between. Germline CDR1 and CDR2: MNHEY and SVGEGT. This CDR3 contains 12 residues. The CDR3 region has the DNA TGTGCCAGCAGTGAACTACGGAATGAGCAGTACTTC. Protein product: CASSELRNEQYF.

The chain has TRBV5-6 and TRBJ2-4; 9 nucleotides match TRBD1. The CDR3 is made up of 14 amino acids. With V trimmed by 4 bases and J by 6 bases, 5 bases remained unmatched. Germline CDR1 reads SGHDT; CDR2 reads YYEEEE. The CDR3 DNA reads TGTGCCAGCAGCCGGACAGGGGTTGGAAACATTCAGTACTTC. It specifies CASSRTGVGNIQYF.

A word on this clonotype: An end of the junction differs from the germline gene, which may be a read error. The rearrangement uses TRBV15 and TRBJ2-7; a possible D gene is TRBD1 (5 bases). The CDR3 has 13 amino acids. Germline V gives CDR1 LNHNV, CDR2 YYDKDF (reference sequence). The CDR3 sequence: CATCRQGTYEQYF. The CDR3 DNA reads TGTGCCACCTGCAGGCAGGGTACCTACGAGCAGTACTTC.

This clonotype was detected only a few times. V is TRBV11-1 and J is TRBJ2-3; 8 bases line up with TRBD2. CDR3 length equals 18 residues. Germline CDR1 is SGHAT and CDR2 is FQDESV (reference sequence). V gave up 1 base and J gave up 2 bases; unmatched junction bases: 11. CDR3 sequence reads: CASSLVEKSSGNTDTQYF. The CDR3 coding sequence is TGTGCCAGCAGCTTAGTGGAAAAAAGTAGCGGGAACACAGATACGCAGTATTTT.

There are a few counts of this clonotype. The rearrangement links TRBV6-1 to TRBJ2-7; D unclear. The CDR3 totals 16 residues. Deletions cut 1 base from V and 2 bases from J, with 15 bases between. Germline V lookup: CDR1 MNHNS, CDR2 SASEGT. This CDR3 reads CASSEEWSVGPYEQYF. CDR3 DNA sequence: TGTGCCAGCAGTGAAGAATGGTCCGTCGGGCCCTACGAGCAGTACTTC.

The J gene is TRBJ2-5, the V gene TRBV6-5; TRBD2 matches 15 bases. This CDR3 spans 17 amino acids. Germline loops: CDR1 MNHEY, CDR2 SVGAGI. The J segment lost 0 bases and the V segment lost 4 bases, leaving 3 bases of the junction unmatched. This CDR3 is CASSSGLAGGHQETQYF. CDR3 DNA: TGTGCCAGCAGTTCGGGACTAGCGGGGGGCCACCAAGAGACCCAGTACTTC.

J is TRBJ2-1 and V is TRBV20-1; maybe TRBD2 (5 bases). CDR3 length equals 13 residues. Germline loops: CDR1 DFQATT, CDR2 SNEGSKA (reference sequence). Trimming shortened V by 6 bases and J by 6 bases, and 15 bases separated the two germline ends. The CDR3 is CSAAAPRGNEQFF. The CDR3 region has the DNA TGCAGTGCCGCGGCCCCTCGGGGCAATGAGCAGTTCTTC.

The V call is TRBV12-3 or TRBV12-4, the J call TRBJ1-4; 9 positions agree with TRBD1. V dropped 6 bases and J dropped 8; count of bases not matched to a gene: 7. The CDR3 length is 14 residues. The CDR3 spells CASRRTGEDEKLFF. CDR3 DNA sequence: TGTGCCAGCAGGAGGACAGGGGAAGACGAAAAACTGTTTTTT.

The genes are TRBV7-2 and TRBJ2-7; no clear D gene. Between the trimmed V and J ends, which lost 2 bases and 7 bases, there was a span of 15 bases. CDR1 and CDR2 from the germline V gene are SGHTA and FQGNSA. The CDR3 contains 14 residues. The CDR3 DNA reads TGTGCCAGCAGCTTAAATCTACTGGCCCTGGAGCAGTACTTC. Encoded protein: CASSLNLLALEQYF.

The chain carries TRBV20-1 and TRBJ2-7; D remains unclear. The germline V gene has CDR1 DFQATT and CDR2 SNEGSKA (reference sequence). V dropped 0 bases and J dropped 3 bases, with 6 bases sitting between them. CDR3 length equals 12 residues. The CDR3, as DNA: TGCAGTGCTAGAGACCAGAACTACGAGCAGTACTTC. Its translation: CSARDQNYEQYF.

V gene TRBV18 combines with J gene TRBJ2-6, with D unclear. V was pared by 2 bases and J by 5 bases, with 7 bases between. CDR3 length: 14 residues. CDR1 and CDR2 from the germline V gene are KGHSH and LQKENI. The CDR3 nucleotides are TGTGCCAGCTCACCATCAAGCCGGGCCAACGTCCTGACTTTC. The encoded protein is CASSPSSRANVLTF.

The V gene is TRBV7-9, the J gene TRBJ2-3; unclear D gene. Trimming removed 5 bases from V and 2 bases from J, with 11 bases in between. Germline V gives CDR1 SEHNR, CDR2 FQNEAQ (reference sequence). The CDR3 extends over 14 amino acids. DNA for the CDR3: TGTGCCAGCAGCGTCCCCGGGCCCACAGATACGCAGTATTTT. This sequence encodes CASSVPGPTDTQYF.

The CDR3 reads CASSTGGADTQYF. CDR3 in DNA: TGTGCCAGCAGTACAGGGGGGGCAGATACGCAGTATTTT. The chain uses TRBV7-2 and TRBJ2-3; D possibly corresponds to TRBD1 (8 bases). The germline V and J ends were trimmed by 6 bases and 4 bases, with 11 bases remaining between them. This CDR3 is 13 amino acids long. The germline CDR1 and CDR2 sequences are SGHTA and FQGNSA.